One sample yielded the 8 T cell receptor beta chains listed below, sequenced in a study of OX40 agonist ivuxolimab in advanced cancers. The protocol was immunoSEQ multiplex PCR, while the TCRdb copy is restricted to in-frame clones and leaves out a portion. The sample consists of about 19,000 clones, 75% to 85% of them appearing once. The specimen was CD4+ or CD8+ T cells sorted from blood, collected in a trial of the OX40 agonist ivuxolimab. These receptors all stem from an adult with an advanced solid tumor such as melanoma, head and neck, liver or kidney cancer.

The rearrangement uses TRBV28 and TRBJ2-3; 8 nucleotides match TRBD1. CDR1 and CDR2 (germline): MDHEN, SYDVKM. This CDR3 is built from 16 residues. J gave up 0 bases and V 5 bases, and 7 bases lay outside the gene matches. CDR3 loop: CASSPTDRVSTDTQYF. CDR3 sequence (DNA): TGTGCCAGCAGTCCGACGGACAGGGTTAGCACAGATACGCAGTATTTT.

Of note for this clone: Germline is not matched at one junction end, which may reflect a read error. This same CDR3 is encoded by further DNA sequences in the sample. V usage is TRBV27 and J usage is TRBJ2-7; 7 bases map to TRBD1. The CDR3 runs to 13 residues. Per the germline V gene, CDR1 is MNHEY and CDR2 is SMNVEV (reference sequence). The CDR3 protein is CASSLTGSYEQYF. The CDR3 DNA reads TGTGCCAGCAGTTTGACAGGGTCCTATGAGCAGTACTTC.

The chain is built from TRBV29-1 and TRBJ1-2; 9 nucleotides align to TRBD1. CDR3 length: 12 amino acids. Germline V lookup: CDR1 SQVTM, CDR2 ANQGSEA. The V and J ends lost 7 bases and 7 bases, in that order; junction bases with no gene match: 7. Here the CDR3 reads CSDRGPIPGYTF. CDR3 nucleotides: TGCAGCGACAGGGGGCCGATACCTGGCTACACCTTC.

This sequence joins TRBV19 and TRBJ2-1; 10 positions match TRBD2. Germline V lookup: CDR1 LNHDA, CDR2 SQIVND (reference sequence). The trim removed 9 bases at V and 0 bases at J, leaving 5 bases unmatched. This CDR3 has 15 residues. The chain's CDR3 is CASHSGGSSYNEQFF. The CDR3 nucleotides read TGTGCCAGCCATAGCGGGGGGAGCTCCTACAATGAGCAGTTCTTC.

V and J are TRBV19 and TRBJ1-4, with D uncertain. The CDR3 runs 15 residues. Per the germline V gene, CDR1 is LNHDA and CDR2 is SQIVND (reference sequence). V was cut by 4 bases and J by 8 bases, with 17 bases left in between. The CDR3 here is CASSKTRAPAEKLFF. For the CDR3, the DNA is TGTGCCAGTAGTAAAACCCGGGCACCTGCCGAAAAACTGTTTTTT.

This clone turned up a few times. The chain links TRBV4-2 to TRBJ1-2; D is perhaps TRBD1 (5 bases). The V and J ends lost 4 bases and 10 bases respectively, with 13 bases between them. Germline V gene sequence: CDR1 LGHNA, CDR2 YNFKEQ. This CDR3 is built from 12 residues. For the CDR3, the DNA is TGTGCCAGCAGCCCCCGGACATTCGCCTACACCTTC. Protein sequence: CASSPRTFAYTF.

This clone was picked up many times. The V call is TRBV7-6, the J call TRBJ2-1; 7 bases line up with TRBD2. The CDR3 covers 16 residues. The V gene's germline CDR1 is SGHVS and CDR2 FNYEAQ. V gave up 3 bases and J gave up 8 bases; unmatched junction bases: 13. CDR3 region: CASSFPGGSKGDEQFF. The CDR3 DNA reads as TGTGCCAGCAGCTTCCCCGGGGGGAGCAAAGGGGATGAGCAGTTCTTC. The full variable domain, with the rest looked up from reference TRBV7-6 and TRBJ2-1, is GAGVSQSPRYKVTKRGQDVALRCDPISGHVSLYWYRQALGQGPEFLTYFNYEAQQDKSGLPNDRFSAERPEGSISTLTIQRTEQRDSAMYRCASSFPGGSKGDEQFFGPGTRLTVL.

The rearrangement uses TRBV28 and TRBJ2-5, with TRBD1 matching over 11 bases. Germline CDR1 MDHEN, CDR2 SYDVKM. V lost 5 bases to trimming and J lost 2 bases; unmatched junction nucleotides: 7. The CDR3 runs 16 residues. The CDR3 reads CASSPRTGGLQETQYF. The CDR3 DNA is TGTGCCAGCAGTCCAAGGACAGGGGGCCTTCAAGAGACCCAGTACTTC.